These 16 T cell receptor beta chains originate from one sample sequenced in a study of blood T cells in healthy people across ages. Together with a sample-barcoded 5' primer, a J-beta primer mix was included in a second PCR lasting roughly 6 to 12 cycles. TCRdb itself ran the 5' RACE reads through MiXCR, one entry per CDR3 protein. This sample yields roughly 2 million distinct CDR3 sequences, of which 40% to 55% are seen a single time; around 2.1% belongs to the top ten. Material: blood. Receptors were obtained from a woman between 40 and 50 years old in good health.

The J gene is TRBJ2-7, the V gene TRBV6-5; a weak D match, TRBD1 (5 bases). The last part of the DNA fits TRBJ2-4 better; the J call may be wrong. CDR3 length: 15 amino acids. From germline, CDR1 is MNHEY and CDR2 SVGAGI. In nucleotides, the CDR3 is TGTGCCAGCAGTTACTTAGGGCCAGGGAAAAACATTCAGTACTTC. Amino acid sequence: CASSYLGPGKNIQYF.

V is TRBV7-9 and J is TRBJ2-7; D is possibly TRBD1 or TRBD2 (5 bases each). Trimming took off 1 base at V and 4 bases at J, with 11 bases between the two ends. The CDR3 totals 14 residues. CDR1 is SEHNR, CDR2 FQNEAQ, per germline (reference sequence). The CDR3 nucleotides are TGTGCCAGCAGCTTAGGACAGCCGGGGTACGAGCAGTACTTC. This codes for CASSLGQPGYEQYF.

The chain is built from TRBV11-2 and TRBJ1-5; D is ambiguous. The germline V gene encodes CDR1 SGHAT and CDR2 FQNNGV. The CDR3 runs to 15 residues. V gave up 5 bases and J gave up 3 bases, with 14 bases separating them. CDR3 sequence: CASSPAGAINQPQHF. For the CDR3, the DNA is TGTGCCAGCAGCCCTGCGGGAGCGATCAATCAGCCCCAGCATTTT.

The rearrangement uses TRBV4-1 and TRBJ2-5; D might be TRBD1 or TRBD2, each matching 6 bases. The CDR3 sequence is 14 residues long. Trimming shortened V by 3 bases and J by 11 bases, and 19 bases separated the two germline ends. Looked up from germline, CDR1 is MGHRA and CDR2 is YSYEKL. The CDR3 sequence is CASSQAGEVNEQYF. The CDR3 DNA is TGCGCCAGCAGCCAGGCAGGGGAGGTGAATGAGCAGTACTTC.

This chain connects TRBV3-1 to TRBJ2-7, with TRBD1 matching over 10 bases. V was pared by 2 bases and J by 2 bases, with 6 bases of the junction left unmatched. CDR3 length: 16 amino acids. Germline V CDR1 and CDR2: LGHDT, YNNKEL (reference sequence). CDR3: CASSQRTGTGAYEQYF. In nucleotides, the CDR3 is TGTGCCAGCAGCCAACGGACCGGGACAGGGGCCTACGAGCAGTACTTC.

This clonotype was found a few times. In DNA form, the CDR3 reads TGTGCCAGCAGCCATATGACAGTAATGAACACTGAAGCTTTCTTT. Its translation: CASSHMTVMNTEAFF. The chain carries TRBV7-9 and TRBJ1-1; tentative D call: TRBD1 (5 bases). Germline loops: CDR1 SEHNR, CDR2 FQNEAQ (reference sequence). The CDR3 has 15 amino acids. The germline V and J ends were trimmed by 5 bases and 0 bases, with 13 bases remaining between them.

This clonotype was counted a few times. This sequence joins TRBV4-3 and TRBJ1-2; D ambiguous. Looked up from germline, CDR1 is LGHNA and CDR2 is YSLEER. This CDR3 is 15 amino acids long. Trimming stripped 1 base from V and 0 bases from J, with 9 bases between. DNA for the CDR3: TGCGCCAGCAGCCAAGGCCGGAAAACTAACTATGGCTACACCTTC. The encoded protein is CASSQGRKTNYGYTF.

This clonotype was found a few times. Here the CDR3 reads CASSYSGRGGTEAFF. For the CDR3, the DNA is TGTGCCAGCAGTTACTCCGGCAGGGGTGGCACTGAAGCTTTCTTT. This rearrangement joins TRBV6-6 to TRBJ1-1; TRBD1 is a possible D gene (6 bases). Trimming took off 0 bases at V and 4 bases at J, with 12 bases between the two ends. This CDR3 has 15 amino acids. Germline lookup yields CDR1 MNHNY and CDR2 SVGAGI (reference sequence).

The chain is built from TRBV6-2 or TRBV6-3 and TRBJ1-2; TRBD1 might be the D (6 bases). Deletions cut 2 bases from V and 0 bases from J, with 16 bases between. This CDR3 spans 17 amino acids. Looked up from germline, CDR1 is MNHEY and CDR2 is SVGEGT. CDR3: CASSYRLGQATNYGYTF. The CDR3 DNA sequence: TGTGCCAGCAGTTACCGCCTGGGACAAGCGACTAACTATGGCTACACCTTC.

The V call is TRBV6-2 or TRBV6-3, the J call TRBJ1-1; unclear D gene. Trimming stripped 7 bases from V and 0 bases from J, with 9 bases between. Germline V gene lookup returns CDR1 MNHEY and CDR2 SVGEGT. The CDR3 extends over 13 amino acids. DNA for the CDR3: TGTGCCAGCAAGCCTCGAATGAACACTGAAGCTTTCTTT. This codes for CASKPRMNTEAFF.

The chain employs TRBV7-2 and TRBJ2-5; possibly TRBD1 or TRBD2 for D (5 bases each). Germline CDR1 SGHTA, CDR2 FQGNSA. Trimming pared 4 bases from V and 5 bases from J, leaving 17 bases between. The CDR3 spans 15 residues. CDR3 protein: CASSSTDGMDETQYF. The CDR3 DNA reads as TGTGCCAGCAGCTCGACAGACGGGATGGATGAGACCCAGTACTTC.

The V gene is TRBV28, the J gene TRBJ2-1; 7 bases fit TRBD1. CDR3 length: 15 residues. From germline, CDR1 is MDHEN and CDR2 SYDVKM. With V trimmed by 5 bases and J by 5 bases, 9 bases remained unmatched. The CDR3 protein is CASSLQGIGHNEQFF. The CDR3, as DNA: TGTGCCAGCAGTCTACAGGGGATCGGCCACAATGAGCAGTTCTTC.

CDR3 in amino acids: CSARDKQPRGDEQFF. CDR3 coding DNA: TGCAGTGCTAGAGATAAACAGCCACGGGGGGATGAGCAGTTCTTC. V is TRBV20-1 and J is TRBJ2-1, with 7 bases that match TRBD2. This CDR3 has 15 amino acids. Per germline, CDR1 DFQATT and CDR2 SNEGSKA (reference sequence). V trimming: 0 bases; J trimming: 8 bases; junction bases outside the gene matches: 10.

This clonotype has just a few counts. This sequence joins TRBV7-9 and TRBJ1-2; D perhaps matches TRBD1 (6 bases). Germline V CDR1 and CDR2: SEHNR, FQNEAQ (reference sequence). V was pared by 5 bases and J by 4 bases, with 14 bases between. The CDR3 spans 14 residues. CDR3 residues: CASSHEGRGYGYTF. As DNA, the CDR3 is TGTGCCAGCAGCCACGAGGGCAGGGGCTATGGCTACACCTTC.

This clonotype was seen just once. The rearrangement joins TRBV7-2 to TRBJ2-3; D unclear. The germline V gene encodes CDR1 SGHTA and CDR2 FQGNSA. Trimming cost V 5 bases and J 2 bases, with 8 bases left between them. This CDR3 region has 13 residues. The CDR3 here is CASSTLPTDTQYF. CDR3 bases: TGTGCCAGCAGCACGTTACCCACAGATACGCAGTATTTT.

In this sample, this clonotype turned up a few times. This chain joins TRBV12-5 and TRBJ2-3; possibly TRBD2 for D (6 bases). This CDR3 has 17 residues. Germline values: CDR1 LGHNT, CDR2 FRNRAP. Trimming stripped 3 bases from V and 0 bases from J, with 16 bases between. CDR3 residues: CASGFAGTLLSTDTQYF. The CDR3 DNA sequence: TGTGCTAGTGGTTTTGCCGGGACTCTCCTTAGCACAGATACGCAGTATTTT.